The 31 T cell receptor beta chains below all came from one sample that was sequenced in a study of control samples from healthy donors and cancer patients. Assay used: immunoSEQ multiplex PCR; TCRdb lists only in-frame clones, some missing. The sample lists more than 95,000 clones; 83% were seen once. What was sequenced was blood. These receptors all stem from a woman in her fifties or sixties in good health.

The gene calls are TRBV4-2 and TRBJ1-3, with a tentative D call TRBD1 (5 bases). Looked up from germline, CDR1 is LGHNA and CDR2 is YNFKEQ. The CDR3 runs 16 residues. The V end was cut by 0 bases, the J end by 2 bases, with 11 bases between. The CDR3 coding sequence is TGTGCCAGCAGCCAAGAACTCGGCAGGGCTGGAAACACCATATATTTT. The encoded protein is CASSQELGRAGNTIYF.

The chain uses TRBV5-1 and TRBJ2-7; 7 bases match TRBD1. This CDR3 contains 14 residues. Trimming took 7 bases from V and 0 from J; bases not matched to a gene: 7. CDR1 and CDR2 from the germline V gene are SGHRS and YFSETQ. The CDR3 bases are TGCGCCAGCGGCCCCGGGACAGTCTCCTACGAGCAGTACTTC. It translates to CASGPGTVSYEQYF.

The rearrangement joins TRBV21-1 to TRBJ2-5. TRBV21-1 is a known pseudogene. This CDR3 is 14 amino acids long. The CDR3 coding sequence is TGTGCCAGCAGCAAACAGTTAGTTCAAGAGACCCAGTACTTC. Amino acids: CASSKQLVQETQYF.

This clone was seen a handful of times. The genes are TRBV5-4 and TRBJ2-2, with D unclear. Germline V gene lookup returns CDR1 SGHNT and CDR2 YYREEE (reference sequence). V was cut by 0 bases and J by 4 bases, with 7 bases left in between. The length of the CDR3 is 14 residues. The DNA for the CDR3 is TGTGCCAGCAGCTTGGCAGTGGCCACCGGGGAGCTGTTTTTT. This translates into CASSLAVATGELFF. The full variable domain, completed using reference TRBV5-4 and TRBJ2-2, is ETGVTQSPTHLIKTRGQQVTLRCSSQSGHNTVSWYQQALGQGPQFIFQYYREEENGRGNFPPRFSGLQFPNYSSELNVNALELDDSALYLCASSLAVATGELFFGEGSRLTVL.

This rearrangement joins TRBV18 to TRBJ2-1; D ambiguous. Germline CDR1 reads KGHSH; CDR2 reads LQKENI. Trimming pared 3 bases from V and 6 bases from J, leaving 6 bases between. This CDR3 has 12 residues. The CDR3 sequence: CASSPDVNEQFF. CDR3 in DNA: TGTGCCAGCTCACCCGACGTCAATGAGCAGTTCTTC.

V usage is TRBV24-1 and J usage is TRBJ2-2; 8 bases fit TRBD1. Germline lookup yields CDR1 KGHDR and CDR2 SFDVKD. V trimming: 5 bases; J trimming: 3 bases; junction bases outside the gene matches: 1. This CDR3 spans 14 amino acids. The CDR3 loop is CATSATGDTGELFF. As DNA, the CDR3 is TGTGCCACCAGTGCGACAGGGGACACCGGGGAGCTGTTTTTT.

The rearrangement uses TRBV6-2 or TRBV6-3 and TRBJ1-2; D remains unclear. This CDR3 region has 14 residues. The V and J ends lost 6 bases and 0 bases respectively, with 11 bases between them. Germline V lookup: CDR1 MNHEY, CDR2 SVGEGT. The CDR3, as DNA: TGTGCCAGCAGCCGCCGCATGGCTAACTATGGCTACACCTTC. It specifies CASSRRMANYGYTF.

The genes are TRBV24-1 and TRBJ2-3; possible D gene TRBD2, 5 bases. Trimming shortened V by 0 bases and J by 6 bases, and 12 bases separated the two germline ends. The V gene's germline CDR1 is KGHDR and CDR2 SFDVKD. This CDR3 spans 15 amino acids. CDR3 residues: CATSDLLTGLDTQYF. CDR3 nucleotides: TGTGCCACCAGTGATTTGCTCACTGGACTCGATACGCAGTATTTT.

The chain couples TRBV6-6 to TRBJ2-1, with 8 bases matching TRBD1. The ends lost 6 bases at V and 9 bases at J; junction bases unmatched: 10. Germline loops: CDR1 MNHNY, CDR2 SVGAGI (reference sequence). There are 14 residues in the CDR3. The CDR3 DNA reads TGTGCCAGCAGCTCCCACGCAGGGGGCGGTGAGCAGTTCTTC. Translating it yields CASSSHAGGGEQFF.

This chain connects TRBV2 to TRBJ2-2; 9 bases fit TRBD2. The CDR3 length is 15 residues. Losses at the gene ends were 3 bases for V and 7 bases for J; bases not matched to a gene: 6. The germline V gene has CDR1 SNHLY and CDR2 FYNNEI. For the CDR3, the DNA is TGTGCCAGCAGTGAGGTAGCGGGAGCGGTCGGGGAGCTGTTTTTT. It is translated as CASSEVAGAVGELFF.

J is TRBJ1-2 and V is TRBV28; D unresolved. CDR1 and CDR2 (germline): MDHEN, SYDVKM. V gave up 6 bases and J gave up 3 bases, with 8 bases separating them. The CDR3 runs to 12 residues. The CDR3: CASRVSDYGYTF. CDR3 nucleotide sequence: TGTGCCAGCAGGGTTTCCGACTATGGCTACACCTTC.

The chain's CDR3 is CASSIGQLATNEKLFF. Here the CDR3 DNA reads TGTGCCAGTAGTATAGGGCAGTTAGCAACTAATGAAAAACTGTTTTTT. The chain joins TRBV19 to TRBJ1-4; D is ambiguous. The CDR3 covers 16 residues. Germline assignment: CDR1 LNHDA and CDR2 SQIVND (reference sequence). The V gene lost 1 base and the J gene lost 0 bases, with 9 bases spanning the gap.

The chain has TRBV3-1 (or the pseudogene TRBV3-2) and TRBJ1-4; 8 bases align to TRBD1. Losses at the gene ends were 1 base for V and 7 bases for J; bases not matched to a gene: 2. CDR1 is LGHDT and CDR2 is YNNKEL in the germline V gene (reference sequence). The length of the CDR3 is 14 residues. Here the CDR3 DNA reads TGTGCCAGCAGCCAAGCAGGGGGCGGTGAAAAACTGTTTTTT. This translates into CASSQAGGGEKLFF.

The V and J genes are TRBV4-1 and TRBJ2-1; perhaps D is TRBD1 or TRBD2 (6 bases each). Trimming took off 0 bases at V and 7 bases at J, with 10 bases between the two ends. CDR1 and CDR2 (germline): MGHRA, YSYEKL. The CDR3 covers 14 residues. Here the CDR3 reads CASSQEGGGNEQFF. The DNA for the CDR3 is TGCGCCAGCAGCCAAGAGGGGGGCGGAAATGAGCAGTTCTTC.

The V call is TRBV9, the J call TRBJ1-5; D remains unclear. V gave up 0 bases and J gave up 5 bases, with 12 bases separating them. The CDR3 extends over 15 amino acids. Germline values: CDR1 SGDLS, CDR2 YYNGEE. CDR3 loop: CASSVEEVLHQPQHF. CDR3 sequence (DNA): TGTGCCAGCAGCGTAGAAGAAGTACTCCATCAGCCCCAGCATTTT.

This chain links TRBV5-6 with TRBJ1-1; tentative D call: TRBD1 (6 bases). The CDR3 spans 15 residues. CDR1 is SGHDT and CDR2 is YYEEEE in the germline V gene. V was shortened by 2 bases and J by 4 bases, with 15 bases between the two germline ends. CDR3 protein: CASSFDPQGLTEAFF. The CDR3 region has the DNA TGTGCCAGCAGCTTCGATCCCCAGGGGCTCACTGAAGCTTTCTTT.

The rearrangement uses TRBV9 and TRBJ1-2, with no clear D. Trimming took 0 bases from V and 4 from J, leaving 10 bases between them. The germline gives CDR1 SGDLS, CDR2 YYNGEE. This CDR3 is built from 14 residues. CDR3 DNA sequence: TGTGCCAGCAGCGTAGTAGTGGGGAGCTATGGCTACACCTTC. Protein product: CASSVVVGSYGYTF.

The DNA for the CDR3 is TGTGCCATCAGTAGCCCGGGACAGGGGGTTCAGTACTTC. Encoded protein: CAISSPGQGVQYF. The chain recombines TRBV10-3 with TRBJ2-4; TRBD1 matches at 11 bases. CDR3 length: 13 amino acids. The germline V gene encodes CDR1 ENHRY and CDR2 SYGVKD. V shed 5 bases, J shed 11 bases, and the junction held 5 bases outside the gene matches.

The chain joins TRBV9 to TRBJ1-1, with a tentative D call TRBD1 (6 bases). The germline V gene has CDR1 SGDLS and CDR2 YYNGEE. V lost 4 bases and J lost 3, with 16 bases in between. CDR3 size: 15 residues. Here the CDR3 DNA reads TGTGCCAGCAGCCCCACAGGGCTGAGGGACACTGAAGCTTTCTTT. Amino acids: CASSPTGLRDTEAFF.

The chain recombines TRBV6-2 or TRBV6-3 with TRBJ2-3; TRBD1 is a possible D gene (5 bases). Trimming shortened V by 3 bases and J by 1 base, and 14 bases separated the two germline ends. Germline assignment: CDR1 MNHEY and CDR2 SVGEGT. The CDR3 has 16 residues. The CDR3 coding sequence is TGTGCCAGCAGTTATTCAGCCCTAGGGGGCACAGATACGCAGTATTTT. It codes for CASSYSALGGTDTQYF.

The V gene is TRBV28, the J gene TRBJ2-1, with D uncertain. The CDR3 contains 15 residues. CDR1 is MDHEN and CDR2 is SYDVKM in the germline V gene. Trimming stripped 7 bases from V and 0 bases from J, with 13 bases between. CDR3 coding DNA: TGTGCCAGCACCGAGACTGTCTCCTCCTACAATGAGCAGTTCTTC. Residues: CASTETVSSYNEQFF.

The V and J genes are TRBV27 and TRBJ2-3; D may correspond to TRBD1 or TRBD2 (6 bases each). Trimming took 3 bases from V and 4 from J, leaving 17 bases between them. The length of the CDR3 is 16 residues. Per the germline V gene, CDR1 is MNHEY and CDR2 is SMNVEV (reference sequence). CDR3 in DNA: TGTGCCAGCAGTTTTAATACAGGGAGGTCGGCAGATACGCAGTATTTT. Translated: CASSFNTGRSADTQYF.

This chain joins TRBV11-2 and TRBJ2-1; D is uncertain. CDR1 and CDR2 from the germline V gene are SGHAT and FQNNGV. The length of the CDR3 is 13 residues. Trimming took off 8 bases at V and 4 bases at J, with 12 bases between the two ends. The CDR3, as DNA: TGTGCCAGCCACGTGGACGAGTACAATGAGCAGTTCTTC. Residues: CASHVDEYNEQFF.

The chain links TRBV5-4 to TRBJ1-1; D possibly corresponds to TRBD1 (5 bases). The CDR3 spans 14 residues. Trimming cost V 4 bases and J 0 bases, with 10 bases left between them. Germline CDR1 and CDR2: SGHNT and YYREEE (reference sequence). CDR3 bases: TGTGCCAGCAGCCCGGGGGGGGTGAACACTGAAGCTTTCTTT. Protein: CASSPGGVNTEAFF.

To note about this clone: The same CDR3 also results from other DNA sequences found in this sample. This chain joins TRBV12-5 and TRBJ2-2; 15 bases align to TRBD2. CDR1 LGHNT and CDR2 FRNRAP come from the germline V gene. The CDR3 runs 17 residues. After removal of 4 bases from V and 1 base from J, the junction contained 1 base not matched to a gene. The CDR3 coding sequence is TGTGCTAGTGGTTGGGGACTAGCGGGGGGGAACACCGGGGAGCTGTTTTTT. Encoded protein: CASGWGLAGGNTGELFF. The whole variable domain, filled in from reference TRBV12-5 and TRBJ2-2, reads DARVTQTPRHKVTEMGQEVTMRCQPILGHNTVFWYRQTMMQGLELLAYFRNRAPLDDSGMPKDRFSAEMPDATLATLKIQPSEPRDSAVYFCASGWGLAGGNTGELFFGEGSRLTVL.

CDR3 in DNA: TGCGCCAGCAGCTTGGTGGGAGGTCTTAATTCACCCCTCCACTTT. Translating gives CASSLVGGLNSPLHF. The chain uses TRBV5-1 and TRBJ1-6, with D hard to call. Germline CDR1 and CDR2: SGHRS and YFSETQ. CDR3 length: 15 residues. Trimming removed 0 bases from V and 6 bases from J, with 10 bases in between.

The chain has TRBV20-1 and TRBJ2-3; 10 bases align to TRBD2. Germline V gene data show CDR1 as DFQATT and CDR2 as SNEGSKA (reference sequence). Trimming removed 6 bases from V and 2 bases from J; junction bases left unmatched: 8. The CDR3 contains 15 residues. The CDR3 here is CSASIAGGSTDTQYF. DNA of the CDR3: TGCAGTGCCAGTATAGCGGGAGGTTCCACAGATACGCAGTATTTT.

The count of this clone is one. The chain joins TRBV2 to TRBJ2-2; 14 nucleotides line up with TRBD2. Germline lookup yields CDR1 SNHLY and CDR2 FYNNEI. The CDR3 runs to 17 residues. J lost 3 bases, V lost 8 bases, and 8 bases had no gene match. The CDR3 coding sequence is TGTGCCAGCCGGAGACTAGCGGGAGGGCCGGACACCGGGGAGCTGTTTTTT. It encodes CASRRLAGGPDTGELFF.

This clone was recorded only once. Other DNA sequences in the sample encode the same CDR3. The V call is TRBV3-1 (or the pseudogene TRBV3-2), the J call TRBJ2-3, with D uncertain. The CDR3 extends over 13 amino acids. Germline CDR1 LGHDT, CDR2 YNNKEL (reference sequence). Trimming removed 1 base at V and 4 bases at J, with 6 bases between. CDR3 residues: CASSQGGADTQYF. In DNA, the CDR3 is TGTGCCAGCAGCCAAGGGGGTGCAGATACGCAGTATTTT.

This clone was found once. The chain uses TRBV18 and TRBJ2-5; 7 bases map to TRBD1. This CDR3 has 14 residues. Germline loops: CDR1 KGHSH, CDR2 LQKENI. V lost 4 bases to trimming and J lost 1 base; unmatched junction nucleotides: 3. The CDR3 DNA follows: TGTGCCAGCTCACGAAACAGGGGCCAAGAGACCCAGTACTTC. Translating gives CASSRNRGQETQYF.

V usage is TRBV24-1 and J usage is TRBJ1-4; D gene unclear. The CDR3 has 16 amino acids. Germline V lookup: CDR1 KGHDR, CDR2 SFDVKD. Deletions cut 2 bases from V and 8 bases from J, with 17 bases between. For the CDR3, the DNA is TGTGCCACCAGTGATTCGAATCGGGGATACGGAGAAAAACTGTTTTTT. The encoded protein is CATSDSNRGYGEKLFF.